Listed below are T cell receptor beta chains from one sample, sequenced in a study of CD4 T cells in relation to SARS-CoV-2 and coronaviruses. These TCRs are of unknown antigen specificity. Method: immunoSEQ multiplex PCR; TCRdb's copy keeps in-frame clones and lacks some. This sample carries roughly 26,000 clones, around 75% of them seen once, and the ten largest clones take under 15%. The sequenced material came from CD4+ T cells from PBMCs, cultured in vitro. Every receptor here comes from a human donor in good health. Each CDR3 is given with its conserved first and last residue. The D gene is left open where the match is weak. A row's size may be missing; if present it is once, few, many or a size class.

cdr3_aa cdr3_nt v_call clone_size j_call d_call
CASSLEPAYEQYF TGTGCCAGCAGCTTGGAACCTGCCTACGAGCAGTACTTC TRBV5-4 few TRBJ2-7 -
CASTSWTSSSYEQYF TGCGCCAGCACCTCTTGGACTAGCAGCTCCTACGAGCAGTACTTC TRBV5-1 - TRBJ2-7 TRBD2
CASSQLGLNEQFF TGCGCCAGCAGCCAGCTGGGGCTAAATGAGCAGTTCTTC TRBV4-1 - TRBJ2-1 -
CASSQGPEGTEKLFF TGTGCCAGCAGCCAAGGACCCGAGGGAACTGAAAAACTGTTTTTT TRBV9 - TRBJ1-4 -
CASSHETRPNPEAFF TGTGCCAGCAGCCACGAAACTAGACCCAACCCTGAAGCTTTCTTT TRBV6-5 - TRBJ1-1 -
CASTRGSQETQYF TGTGCCAGCACCCGAGGAAGTCAAGAGACCCAGTACTTC TRBV6-5 - TRBJ2-5 -
CASSQENRGGEKLFF TGCGCCAGCAGCCAAGAGAACAGGGGCGGCGAAAAACTGTTTTTT TRBV4-1 - TRBJ1-4 TRBD1
CASSFRTGSDTEAFF TGTGCCAGCAGCTTCCGGACAGGGAGCGATACTGAAGCTTTCTTT TRBV7-9 - TRBJ1-1 TRBD1
CASSAWGEGYGYTF TGCGCCAGCAGTGCTTGGGGGGAGGGCTATGGCTACACCTTC TRBV10-2 few TRBJ1-2 -
CASRIFGGGTDTQYF TGTGCCAGCCGTATATTTGGGGGGGGCACAGATACGCAGTATTTT TRBV6-5 - TRBJ2-3 TRBD2
CASSISDDSGNTIYF TGTGCCAGCAGCATCTCGGACGACTCTGGAAACACCATATATTTT TRBV9 few TRBJ1-3 -
CASSHHKGLGRDTQYF TGTGCCAGCAGCCACCACAAGGGACTCGGGCGGGATACGCAGTATTTT TRBV3-1/TRBV3-2 - TRBJ2-3 -
CASSPGQAQQSPLHF TGTGCCAGTAGTCCCGGACAGGCCCAACAGTCACCCCTCCACTTT TRBV19 - TRBJ1-6 TRBD1
CASSPTRGWGQPQHF TGCGCCAGCAGCCCCACAAGGGGATGGGGGCAGCCCCAGCATTTT TRBV4-3 - TRBJ1-5 -
CAWSPAKASGNTIYF TGTGCCTGGAGTCCGGCCAAGGCCTCCGGAAACACCATATATTTT TRBV30 - TRBJ1-3 -
CASSPGVNEQFF TGTGCCAGCTCACCAGGGGTAAATGAGCAGTTCTTC TRBV18 once TRBJ2-1 -
CASDDGGSGETQYF TGTGCCAGTGACGACGGAGGAAGCGGTGAGACCCAGTACTTC TRBV19 - TRBJ2-5 -
CASSWDTNTEAFF TGTGCCAGCAGCTGGGACACGAACACTGAAGCTTTCTTT TRBV7-2 - TRBJ1-1 -
CASSLGTGYEQYF TGTGCCAGCAGCTTAGGAACGGGTTACGAGCAGTACTTC TRBV7-7 few TRBJ2-7 -
CATAAGGSSRSSYNEQFF TGTGCCACAGCAGCGGGGGGTTCCTCCCGGAGCTCCTACAATGAGCAGTTCTTC TRBV10-3 - TRBJ2-1 TRBD2
CASSLGQGYGTDTQYF TGTGCCAGCAGCTTAGGACAGGGTTACGGCACAGATACGCAGTATTTT TRBV7-2 once TRBJ2-3 TRBD1
CASSQVTGGYYEQYF TGCGCCAGCAGCCAAGTAACGGGAGGGTACTACGAGCAGTACTTC TRBV4-1 - TRBJ2-7 TRBD2
CASNPMWGSEKLFF TGTGCCAGCAATCCCATGTGGGGATCCGAAAAACTGTTTTTT TRBV2 once TRBJ1-4 -
CASSQDQETQYF TGTGCCAGCAGCCAAGATCAGGAGACCCAGTACTTC TRBV3-1/TRBV3-2 - TRBJ2-5 -
CASSPTALGNTIYF TGTGCCAGCAGCCCTACAGCGCTTGGAAACACCATATATTTT TRBV7-2 - TRBJ1-3 -
CASSYRLGNEQFF TGTGCCAGCAGTTACCGACTCGGCAATGAGCAGTTCTTC TRBV6-5 - TRBJ2-1 -
CASSYFGVEQYF TGTGCCAGCAGTTACTTCGGGGTCGAGCAGTACTTC TRBV6-2/TRBV6-3 - TRBJ2-7 -
CATEGGGTQYF TGTGCCACCGAGGGAGGAGGGACCCAGTACTTC TRBV6-4 few TRBJ2-5 -
CASSQEGRRNEKLFF TGCGCCAGCAGCCAAGAGGGACGGAGGAATGAAAAACTGTTTTTT TRBV4-1 - TRBJ1-4 -
CASGPPYEQYF TGTGCCAGCGGGCCCCCATACGAGCAGTACTTC TRBV12-3/TRBV12-4 - TRBJ2-7 -
CASSPEIFPPDTGELFF TGTGCCAGCAGCCCAGAAATCTTTCCCCCGGACACCGGGGAGCTGTTTTTT TRBV5-4 few TRBJ2-2 -
CAGRQDTEAFF TGTGCCGGGAGACAGGACACTGAAGCTTTCTTT TRBV21-1 - TRBJ1-1 -
CASSLTGTEAFF TGTGCCAGCAGCTTAACCGGGACAGAAGCTTTCTTT TRBV11-3 once TRBJ1-1 -
CASSPSSRNNNEQFF TGTGCCAGCTCACCTAGCTCACGCAACAACAATGAGCAGTTCTTC TRBV18 - TRBJ2-1 -
CASSTDRDEQYF TGTGCCAGCAGTACGGACAGGGACGAGCAGTACTTC TRBV5-6 few TRBJ2-7 TRBD1
CASSEPGPPGGYTF TGTGCCAGCAGTGAACCGGGACCCCCGGGGGGCTACACCTTC TRBV25-1 - TRBJ1-2 -
CASNHNIRDNEQFF TGTGCCAGCAACCACAATATACGCGACAATGAGCAGTTCTTC TRBV6-6 - TRBJ2-1 -